This T cell receptor beta chain derives from a study of blood T cell repertoires in COVID-19. The wider study: Samples representing acute and convalescent COVID-19 were sourced from the United States, Italy and Spain. PBMCs, B-cell-depleted T cells, or T cells were the source of the cDNA or gDNA that made up the material.

Germline values: CDR1 KGHSH, CDR2 LQKENI. The length of the CDR3 is 15 residues. Losses at the gene ends were 2 bases for V and 6 bases for J; bases not matched to a gene: 1. Assay: immunoSEQ multiplex PCR; the TCRdb copy retains only in-frame clones and omits some. The sample includes approximately 250,000 clones, 88% of them seen just once. The sequenced sample was PBMCs or T cells enriched from blood (not recorded which). The V gene is TRBV18, the J gene TRBJ2-2; 12 bases line up with TRBD2. This receptor was obtained from a woman aged 40 to 50 with acute COVID-19. The CDR3 sequence: CASSPGLAGPGELFF. In DNA, the CDR3 is TGTGCCAGCTCACCAGGACTAGCGGGGCCCGGGGAGCTGTTTTTT.